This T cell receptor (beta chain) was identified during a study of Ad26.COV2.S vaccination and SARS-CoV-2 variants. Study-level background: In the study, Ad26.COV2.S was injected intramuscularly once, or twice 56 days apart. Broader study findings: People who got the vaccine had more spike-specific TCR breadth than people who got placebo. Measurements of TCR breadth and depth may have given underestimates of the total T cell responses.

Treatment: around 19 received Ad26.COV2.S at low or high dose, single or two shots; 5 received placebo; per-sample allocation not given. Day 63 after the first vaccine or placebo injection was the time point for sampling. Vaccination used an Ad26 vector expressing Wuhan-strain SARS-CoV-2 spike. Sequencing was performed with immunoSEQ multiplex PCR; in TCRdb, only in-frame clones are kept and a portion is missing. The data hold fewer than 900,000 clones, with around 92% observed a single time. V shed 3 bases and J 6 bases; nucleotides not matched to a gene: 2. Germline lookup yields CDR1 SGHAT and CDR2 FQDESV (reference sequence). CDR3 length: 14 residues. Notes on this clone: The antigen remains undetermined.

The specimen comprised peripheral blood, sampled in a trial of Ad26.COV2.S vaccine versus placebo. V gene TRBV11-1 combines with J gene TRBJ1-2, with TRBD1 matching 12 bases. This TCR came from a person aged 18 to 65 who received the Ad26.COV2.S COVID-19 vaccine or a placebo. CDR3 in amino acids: CASSLGTGGNGYTF. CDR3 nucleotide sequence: TGTGCCAGCAGCTTGGGGACAGGGGGCAATGGCTACACCTTC.